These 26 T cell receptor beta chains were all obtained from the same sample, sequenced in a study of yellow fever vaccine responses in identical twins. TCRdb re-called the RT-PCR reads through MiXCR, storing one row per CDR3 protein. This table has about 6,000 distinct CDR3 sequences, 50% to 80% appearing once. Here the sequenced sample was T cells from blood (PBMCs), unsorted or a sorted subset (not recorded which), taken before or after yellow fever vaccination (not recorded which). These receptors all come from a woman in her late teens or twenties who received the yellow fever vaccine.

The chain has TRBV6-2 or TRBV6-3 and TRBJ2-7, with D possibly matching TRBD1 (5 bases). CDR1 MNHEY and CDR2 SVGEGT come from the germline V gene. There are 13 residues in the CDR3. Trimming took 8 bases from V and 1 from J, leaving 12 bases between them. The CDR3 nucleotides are TGTGCCAGCGTGCAGGGAACGTCCTACGAGCAGTACTTC. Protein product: CASVQGTSYEQYF.

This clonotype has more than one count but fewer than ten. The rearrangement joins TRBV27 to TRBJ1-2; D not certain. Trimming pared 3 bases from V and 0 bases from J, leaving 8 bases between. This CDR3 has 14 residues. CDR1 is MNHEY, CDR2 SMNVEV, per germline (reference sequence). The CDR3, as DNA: TGTGCCAGCAGTTTTGGGCCTTCTAACTATGGCTACACCTTC. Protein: CASSFGPSNYGYTF.

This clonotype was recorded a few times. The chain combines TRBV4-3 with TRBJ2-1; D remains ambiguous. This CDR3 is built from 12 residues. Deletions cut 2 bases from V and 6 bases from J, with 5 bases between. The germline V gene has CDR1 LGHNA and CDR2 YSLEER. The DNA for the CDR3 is TGCGCCAGCAGCCAATCCAGCAATGAGCAGTTCTTC. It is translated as CASSQSSNEQFF.

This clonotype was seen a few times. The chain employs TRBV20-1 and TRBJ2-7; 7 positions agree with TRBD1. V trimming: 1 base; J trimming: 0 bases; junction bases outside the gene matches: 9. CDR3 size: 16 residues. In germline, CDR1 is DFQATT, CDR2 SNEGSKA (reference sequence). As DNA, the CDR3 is TGCAGTGCTAGAGCCTTGGACAGGATGAGCTCCTACGAGCAGTACTTC. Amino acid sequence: CSARALDRMSSYEQYF.

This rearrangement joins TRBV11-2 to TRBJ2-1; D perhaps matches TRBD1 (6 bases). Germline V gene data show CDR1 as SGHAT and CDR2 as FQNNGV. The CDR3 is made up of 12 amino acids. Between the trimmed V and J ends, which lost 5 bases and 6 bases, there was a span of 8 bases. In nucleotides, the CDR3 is TGTGCCAGCAGCCTACAGGGCAATGAGCAGTTCTTC. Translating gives CASSLQGNEQFF.

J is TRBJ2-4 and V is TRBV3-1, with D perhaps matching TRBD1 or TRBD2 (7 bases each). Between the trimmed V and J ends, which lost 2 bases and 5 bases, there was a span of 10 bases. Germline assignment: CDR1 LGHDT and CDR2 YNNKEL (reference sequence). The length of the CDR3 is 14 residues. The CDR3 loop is CASSQSGTENIQYF. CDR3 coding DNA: TGTGCCAGCAGCCAAAGCGGGACAGAAAACATTCAGTACTTC.

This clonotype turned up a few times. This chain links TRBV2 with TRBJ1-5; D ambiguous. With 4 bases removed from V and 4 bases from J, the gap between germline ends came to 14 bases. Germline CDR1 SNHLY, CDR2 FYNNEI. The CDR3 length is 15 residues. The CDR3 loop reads CASSGTAEGNQPQHF. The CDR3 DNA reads TGTGCCAGCAGTGGAACGGCAGAGGGAAATCAGCCCCAGCATTTT.

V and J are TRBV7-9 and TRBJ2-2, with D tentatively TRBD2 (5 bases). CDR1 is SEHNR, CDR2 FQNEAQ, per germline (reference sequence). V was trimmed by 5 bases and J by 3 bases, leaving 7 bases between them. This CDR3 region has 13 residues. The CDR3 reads CASSPRDTGELFF. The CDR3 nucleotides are TGTGCCAGCAGCCCGAGGGACACCGGGGAGCTGTTTTTT.

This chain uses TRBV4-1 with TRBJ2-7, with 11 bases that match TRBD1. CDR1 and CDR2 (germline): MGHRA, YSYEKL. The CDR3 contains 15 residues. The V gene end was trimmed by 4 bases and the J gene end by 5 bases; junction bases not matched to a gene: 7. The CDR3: CASSLGQGVEDEQYF. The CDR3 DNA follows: TGCGCCAGCAGCCTGGGACAGGGGGTTGAGGACGAGCAGTACTTC.

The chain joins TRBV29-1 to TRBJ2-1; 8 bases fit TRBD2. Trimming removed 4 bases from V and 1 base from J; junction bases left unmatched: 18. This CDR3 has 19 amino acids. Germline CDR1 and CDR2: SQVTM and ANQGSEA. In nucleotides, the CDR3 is TGCAGCGTTGCCCACGGACTGGTAGCGGGGTGGAGGTCCTACAATGAGCAGTTCTTC. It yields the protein CSVAHGLVAGWRSYNEQFF.

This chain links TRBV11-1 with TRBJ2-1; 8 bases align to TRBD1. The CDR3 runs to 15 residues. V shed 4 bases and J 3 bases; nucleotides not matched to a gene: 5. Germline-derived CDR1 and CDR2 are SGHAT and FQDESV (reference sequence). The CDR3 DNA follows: TGTGCCAGCAGCTCCCCACAGGGGGACTACAATGAGCAGTTCTTC. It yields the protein CASSSPQGDYNEQFF. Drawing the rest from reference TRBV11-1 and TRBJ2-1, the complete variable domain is EAEVAQSPRYKITEKSQAVAFWCDPISGHATLYWYRQILGQGPELLVQFQDESVVDDSQLPKDRFSAERLKGVDSTLKIQPAELGDSAMYLCASSSPQGDYNEQFFGPGTRLTVL.

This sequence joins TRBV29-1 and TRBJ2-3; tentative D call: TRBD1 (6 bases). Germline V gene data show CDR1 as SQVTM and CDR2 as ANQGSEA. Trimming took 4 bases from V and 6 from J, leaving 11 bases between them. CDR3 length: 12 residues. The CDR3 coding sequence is TGCAGCGTTGTGGCCACAGGGGATACGCAGTATTTT. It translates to CSVVATGDTQYF.

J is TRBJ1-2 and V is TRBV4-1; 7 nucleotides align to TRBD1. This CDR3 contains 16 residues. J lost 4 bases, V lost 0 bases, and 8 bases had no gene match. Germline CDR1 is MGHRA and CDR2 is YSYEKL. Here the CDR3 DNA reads TGCGCCAGCAGCCAAGACGAAGGGACAGTCGCCTATGGCTACACCTTC. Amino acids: CASSQDEGTVAYGYTF.

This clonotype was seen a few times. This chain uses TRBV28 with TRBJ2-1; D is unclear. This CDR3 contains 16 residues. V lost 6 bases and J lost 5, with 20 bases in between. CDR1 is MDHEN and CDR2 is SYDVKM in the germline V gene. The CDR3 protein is CASSPLYHRTDNEQFF. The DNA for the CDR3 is TGTGCCAGCAGCCCGCTCTACCACAGAACCGACAATGAGCAGTTCTTC.

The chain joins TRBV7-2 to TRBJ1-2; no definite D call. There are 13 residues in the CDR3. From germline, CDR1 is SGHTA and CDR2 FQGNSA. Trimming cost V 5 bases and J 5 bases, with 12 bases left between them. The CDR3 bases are TGTGCCAGCAGCGCCTTCCTTGGTTATGGCTACACCTTC. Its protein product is CASSAFLGYGYTF.

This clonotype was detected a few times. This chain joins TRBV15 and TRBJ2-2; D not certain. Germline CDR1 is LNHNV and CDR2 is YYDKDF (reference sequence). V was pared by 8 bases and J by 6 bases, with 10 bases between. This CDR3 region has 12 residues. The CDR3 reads CATGVGAGELFF. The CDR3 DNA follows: TGTGCCACCGGGGTTGGAGCCGGGGAGCTGTTTTTT.

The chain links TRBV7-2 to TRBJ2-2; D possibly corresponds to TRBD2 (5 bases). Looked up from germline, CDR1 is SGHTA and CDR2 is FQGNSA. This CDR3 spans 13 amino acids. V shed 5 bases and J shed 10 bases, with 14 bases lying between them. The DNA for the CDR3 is TGTGCCAGCAGCATCCCGGGGAGTGTGGAGCTGTTTTTT. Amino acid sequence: CASSIPGSVELFF.

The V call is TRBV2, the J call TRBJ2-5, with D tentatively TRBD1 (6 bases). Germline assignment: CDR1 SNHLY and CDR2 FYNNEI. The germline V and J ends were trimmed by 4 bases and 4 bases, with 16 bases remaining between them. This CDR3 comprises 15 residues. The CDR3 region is CASSATRTGLETQYF. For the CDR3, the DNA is TGTGCCAGCAGTGCAACACGAACAGGGTTAGAGACCCAGTACTTC. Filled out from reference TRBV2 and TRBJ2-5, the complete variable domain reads EPEVTQTPSHQVTQMGQEVILRCVPISNHLYFYWYRQILGQKVEFLVSFYNNEISEKSEIFDDQFSVERPDGSNFTLKIRSTKLEDSAMYFCASSATRTGLETQYFGPGTRLLVL.

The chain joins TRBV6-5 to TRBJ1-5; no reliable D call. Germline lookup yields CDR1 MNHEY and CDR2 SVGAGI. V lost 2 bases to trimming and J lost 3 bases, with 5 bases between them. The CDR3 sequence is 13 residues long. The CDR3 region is CASSYGVNQPQHF. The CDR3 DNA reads TGTGCCAGCAGTTACGGGGTCAATCAGCCCCAGCATTTT.

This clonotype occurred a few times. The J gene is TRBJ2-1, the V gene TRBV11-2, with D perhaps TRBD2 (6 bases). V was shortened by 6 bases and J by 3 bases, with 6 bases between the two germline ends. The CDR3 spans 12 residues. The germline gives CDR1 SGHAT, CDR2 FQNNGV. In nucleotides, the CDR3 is TGTGCCAGCAGTAGCGGCTACAATGAGCAGTTCTTC. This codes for CASSSGYNEQFF.

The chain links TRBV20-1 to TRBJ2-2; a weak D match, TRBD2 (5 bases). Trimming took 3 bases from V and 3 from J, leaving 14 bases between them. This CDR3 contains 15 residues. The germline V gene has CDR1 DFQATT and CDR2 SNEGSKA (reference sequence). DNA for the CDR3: TGCAGTGCTAGTGCCAGTACGGGATACACCGGGGAGCTGTTTTTT. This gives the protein CSASASTGYTGELFF.

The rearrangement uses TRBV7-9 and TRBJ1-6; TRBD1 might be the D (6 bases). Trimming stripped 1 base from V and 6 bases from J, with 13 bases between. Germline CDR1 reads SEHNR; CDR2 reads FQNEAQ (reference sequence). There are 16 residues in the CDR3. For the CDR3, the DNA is TGTGCCAGCAGCTTAGACAGGGTCTCGGCTAATTCACCCCTCCACTTT. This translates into CASSLDRVSANSPLHF.

The DNA for the CDR3 is TGCAGCGTTGATTGGAACACTGAAGCTTTCTTT. This encodes CSVDWNTEAFF. The chain carries TRBV29-1 and TRBJ1-1, with unresolved D. Trimming removed 3 bases from V and 1 base from J, with 3 bases in between. Germline V gene lookup returns CDR1 SQVTM and CDR2 ANQGSEA. The length of the CDR3 is 11 residues.

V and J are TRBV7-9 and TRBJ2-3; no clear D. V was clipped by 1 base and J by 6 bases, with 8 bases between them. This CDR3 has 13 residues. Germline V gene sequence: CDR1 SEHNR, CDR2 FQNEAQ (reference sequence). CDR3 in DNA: TGTGCCAGCAGCTTAGGAACCCCGGATACGCAGTATTTT. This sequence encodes CASSLGTPDTQYF.

Here the CDR3 reads CASSLRVATDTQYF. The CDR3 nucleotides are TGTGCCAGTAGTTTGCGGGTAGCGACAGATACGCAGTATTTT. J is TRBJ2-3 and V is TRBV19, with D possibly being TRBD2 (5 bases). The CDR3 has 14 residues. CDR1 and CDR2 (germline): LNHDA, SQIVND (reference sequence). The V end lost 5 bases, the J end lost 3 bases, and 12 bases lay between the germline ends.

CDR3 nucleotide sequence: TGTGCCAGCGCTACAGGGTCGAACACTGAAGCTTTCTTT. Amino acids: CASATGSNTEAFF. This sequence joins TRBV12-3 or TRBV12-4 and TRBJ1-1, with D perhaps matching TRBD1 (6 bases). CDR3 length equals 13 residues. The V gene lost 8 bases and the J gene lost 1 base, with 11 bases spanning the gap.